A single T cell receptor (beta chain) is shown here with its context. Antigen unknown. With 60 Vbeta and 13 Jbeta primers, the PCR was carried out. Assay used: immunoSEQ multiplex PCR; TCRdb lists only in-frame clones, some missing. The repertoire holds 150,000 to 200,000 clones, with over 75% as singletons. This CDR3 is 11 amino acids long. The germline CDR1 and CDR2 sequences are MNHEY and SVGAGI. V was shortened by 8 bases and J by 9 bases, with 12 bases between the two germline ends. The data belong to a study of cytomegalovirus exposure and HLA in healthy donors. Study-wide results and caveats: Presence/absence analyses rested on an assumption that sequencing depth was roughly uniform across donors. TCR association rates varied by HLA locus in a later analysis, with DRB1 highest and HLA-C lowest. A later analysis linked a missense DCLRE1C variant to TCR beta V- and J-gene trimming. Several of the most significant clusters were apparently associated with common viral pathogens in a later analysis.

This chain joins TRBV6-5 and TRBJ2-3; TRBD1 is a possible D gene (6 bases). Source material: PBMCs. This TCR came from a man in his forties or fifties in good health and CMV-seropositive. CDR3 protein: CASGTSNTQYF. Here the CDR3 DNA reads TGTGCCAGCGGGACAAGTAACACGCAGTATTTT.